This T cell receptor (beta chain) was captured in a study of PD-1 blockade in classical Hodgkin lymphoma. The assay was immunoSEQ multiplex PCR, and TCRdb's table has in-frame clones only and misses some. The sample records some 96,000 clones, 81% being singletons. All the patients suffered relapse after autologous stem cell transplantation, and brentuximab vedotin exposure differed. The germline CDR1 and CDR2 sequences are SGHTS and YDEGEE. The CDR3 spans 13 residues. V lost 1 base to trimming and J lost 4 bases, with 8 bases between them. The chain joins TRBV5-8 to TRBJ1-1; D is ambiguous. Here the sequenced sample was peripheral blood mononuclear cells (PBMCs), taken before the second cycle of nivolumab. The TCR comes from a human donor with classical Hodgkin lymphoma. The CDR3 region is CASSLMRGTEAFF. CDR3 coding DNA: TGTGCCAGCAGCTTGATGAGAGGCACTGAAGCTTTCTTT.